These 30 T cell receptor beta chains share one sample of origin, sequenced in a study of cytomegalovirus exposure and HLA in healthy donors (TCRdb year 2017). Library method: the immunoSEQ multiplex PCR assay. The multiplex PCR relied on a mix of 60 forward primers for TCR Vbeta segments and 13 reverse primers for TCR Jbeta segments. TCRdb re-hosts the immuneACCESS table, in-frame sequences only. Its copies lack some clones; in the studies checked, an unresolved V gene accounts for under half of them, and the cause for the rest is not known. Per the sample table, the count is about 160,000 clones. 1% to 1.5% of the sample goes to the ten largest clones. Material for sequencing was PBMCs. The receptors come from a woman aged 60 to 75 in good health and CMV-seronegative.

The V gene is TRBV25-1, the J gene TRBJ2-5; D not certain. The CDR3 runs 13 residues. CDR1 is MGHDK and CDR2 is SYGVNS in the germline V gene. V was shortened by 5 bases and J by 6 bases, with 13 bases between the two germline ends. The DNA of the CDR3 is TGTGCCAGCAGTTTAGACTTCATTAAGACCCAGTACTTC. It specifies CASSLDFIKTQYF.

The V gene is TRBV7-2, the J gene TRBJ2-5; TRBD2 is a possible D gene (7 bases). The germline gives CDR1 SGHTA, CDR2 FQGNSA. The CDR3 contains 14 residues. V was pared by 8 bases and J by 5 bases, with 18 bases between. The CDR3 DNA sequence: TGTGCCAGCCTCCGCGGGGGCCAAGACGAGACCCAGTACTTC. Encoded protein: CASLRGGQDETQYF.

DNA for the CDR3: TGTGCCATCGGGGGTGAATCCGGGACAGGGGGAAATCAGCCCCAGCATTTT. Translated, it gives CAIGGESGTGGNQPQHF. This chain links TRBV10-3 with TRBJ1-5, with 11 bases lining up with TRBD1. Per the germline V gene, CDR1 is ENHRY and CDR2 is SYGVKD. J was trimmed by 4 bases and V by 8 bases; bases with no gene match: 13. The CDR3 loop spans 17 amino acids.

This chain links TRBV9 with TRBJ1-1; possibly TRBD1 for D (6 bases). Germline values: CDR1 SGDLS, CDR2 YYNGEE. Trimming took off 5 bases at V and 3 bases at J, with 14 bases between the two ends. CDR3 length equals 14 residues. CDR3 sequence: CASRPQGWDTEAFF. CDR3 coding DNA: TGTGCCAGCAGACCACAGGGCTGGGACACTGAAGCTTTCTTT.

As DNA, the CDR3 is TGTGCCAGTAGTGGCCGGGGAGTGATATACACTGAAGCTTTCTTT. This sequence encodes CASSGRGVIYTEAFF. The chain has TRBV19 and TRBJ1-1; D not resolved. Trimming left V 5 bases short and J 3 bases short, with 16 bases between. Germline assignment: CDR1 LNHDA and CDR2 SQIVND (reference sequence). The CDR3 extends over 15 amino acids.

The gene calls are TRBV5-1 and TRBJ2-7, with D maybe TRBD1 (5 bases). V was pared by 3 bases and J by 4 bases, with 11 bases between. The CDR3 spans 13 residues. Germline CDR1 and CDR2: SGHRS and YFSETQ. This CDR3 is CASSYSQGYEQYF. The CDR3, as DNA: TGCGCCAGCAGCTACAGCCAGGGTTACGAGCAGTACTTC.

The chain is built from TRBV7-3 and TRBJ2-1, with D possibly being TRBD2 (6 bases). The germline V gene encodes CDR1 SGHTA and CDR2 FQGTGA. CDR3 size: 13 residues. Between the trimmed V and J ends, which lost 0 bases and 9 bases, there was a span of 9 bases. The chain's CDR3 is CASSLTRGAEQFF. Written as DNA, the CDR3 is TGTGCCAGCAGCTTAACGCGCGGGGCTGAGCAGTTCTTC.

The CDR3 region is CATSRALNSEKLFF. Here the CDR3 DNA reads TGTGCCACCAGCAGAGCCCTAAACTCTGAAAAACTGTTTTTT. This chain joins TRBV15 and TRBJ1-4; D ambiguous. From germline, CDR1 is LNHNV and CDR2 YYDKDF (reference sequence). There are 14 residues in the CDR3. V lost 1 base and J lost 7, with 10 bases in between.

The DNA for the CDR3 is TGCGCCAGCAGTGAACTAGCGGGAGTTGATACGCAGTATTTT. Translation gives CASSELAGVDTQYF. The V and J genes are TRBV10-1 and TRBJ2-3; 11 nucleotides align to TRBD2. Germline V gives CDR1 WNHNN, CDR2 SYGVQD (reference sequence). The CDR3 spans 14 residues. J lost 6 bases, V lost 3 bases, and 2 bases had no gene match.

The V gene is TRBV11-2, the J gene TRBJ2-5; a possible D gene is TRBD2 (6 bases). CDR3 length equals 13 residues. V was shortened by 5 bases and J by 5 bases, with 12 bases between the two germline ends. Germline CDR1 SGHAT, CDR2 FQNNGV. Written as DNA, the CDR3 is TGTGCCAGCAGCCTGGGACTTGGGGAGACCCAGTACTTC. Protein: CASSLGLGETQYF.

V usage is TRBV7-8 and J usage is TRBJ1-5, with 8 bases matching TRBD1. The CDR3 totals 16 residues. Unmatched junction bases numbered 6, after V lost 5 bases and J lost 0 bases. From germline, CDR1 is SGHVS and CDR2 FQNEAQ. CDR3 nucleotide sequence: TGTGCCAGCAGCAAACCGGGACAGGCTAGCAATCAGCCCCAGCATTTT. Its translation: CASSKPGQASNQPQHF.

CDR3: CASSSDLRRSGAPYNEQFF. Written as DNA, the CDR3 is TGTGCCAGCAGCTCCGACCTACGCCGGTCAGGGGCCCCCTACAATGAGCAGTTCTTC. The chain uses TRBV5-6 and TRBJ2-1; D might be TRBD1 (6 bases). The CDR3 is made up of 19 amino acids. Germline CDR1 and CDR2: SGHDT and YYEEEE. V lost 3 bases, J lost 2 bases, and 24 bases lay in between. The variable domain in full, with the rest retrieved from reference TRBV5-6 and TRBJ2-1, is DAGVTQSPTHLIKTRGQQVTLRCSPKSGHDTVSWYQQALGQGPQFIFQYYEEEERQRGNFPDRFSGHQFPNYSSELNVNALLLGDSALYLCASSSDLRRSGAPYNEQFFGPGTRLTVL.

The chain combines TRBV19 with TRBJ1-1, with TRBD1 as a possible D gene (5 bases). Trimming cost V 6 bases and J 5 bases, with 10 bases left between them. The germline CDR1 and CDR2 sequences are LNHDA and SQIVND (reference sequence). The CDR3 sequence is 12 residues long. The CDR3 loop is CASRQGVTEAFF. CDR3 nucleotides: TGTGCCAGTAGACAAGGGGTGACTGAAGCTTTCTTT.

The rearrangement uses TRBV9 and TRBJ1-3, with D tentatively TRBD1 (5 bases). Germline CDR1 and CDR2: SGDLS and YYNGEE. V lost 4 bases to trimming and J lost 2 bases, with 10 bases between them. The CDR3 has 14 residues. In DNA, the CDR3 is TGTGCCAGCAGCCCTCCGACAGCTGGAAACACCATATATTTT. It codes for CASSPPTAGNTIYF.

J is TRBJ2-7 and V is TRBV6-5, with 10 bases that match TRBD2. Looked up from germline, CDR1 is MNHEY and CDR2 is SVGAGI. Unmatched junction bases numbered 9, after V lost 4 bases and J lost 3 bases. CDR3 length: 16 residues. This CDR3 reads CASSFKAGGANYEQYF. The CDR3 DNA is TGTGCCAGCAGTTTCAAAGCGGGAGGGGCCAACTACGAGCAGTACTTC.

The CDR3 bases are TGTGCCAGTAGTATAGAAGACAGGTACAGGGAGACCCAGTACTTC. Amino acids: CASSIEDRYRETQYF. The chain uses TRBV19 and TRBJ2-5; maybe TRBD1 (6 bases). The CDR3 is made up of 15 amino acids. In germline, CDR1 is LNHDA, CDR2 SQIVND (reference sequence). Trimming shortened V by 0 bases and J by 5 bases, and 13 bases separated the two germline ends. The full variable domain, in which reference TRBV19 and TRBJ2-5 provide the parts outside the CDR3, is DGGITQSPKYLFRKEGQNVTLSCEQNLNHDAMYWYRQDPGQGLRLIYYSQIVNDFQKGDIAEGYSVSREKKESFPLTVTSAQKNPTAFYLCASSIEDRYRETQYFGPGTRLLVL.

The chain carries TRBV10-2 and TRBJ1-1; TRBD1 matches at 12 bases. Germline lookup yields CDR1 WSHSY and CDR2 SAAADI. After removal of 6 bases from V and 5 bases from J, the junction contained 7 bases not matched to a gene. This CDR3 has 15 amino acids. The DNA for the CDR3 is TGCGCCAGCAGGACGGGGACAGGGGGCCGGACTGAAGCTTTCTTT. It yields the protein CASRTGTGGRTEAFF.

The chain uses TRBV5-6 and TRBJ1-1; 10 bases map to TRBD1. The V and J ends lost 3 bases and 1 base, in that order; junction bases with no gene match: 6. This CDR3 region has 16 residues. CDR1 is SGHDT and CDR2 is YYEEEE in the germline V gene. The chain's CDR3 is CASSWDRGGENTEAFF. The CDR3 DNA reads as TGTGCCAGCAGCTGGGACAGGGGCGGGGAGAACACTGAAGCTTTCTTT. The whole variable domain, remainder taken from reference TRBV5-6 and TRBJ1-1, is DAGVTQSPTHLIKTRGQQVTLRCSPKSGHDTVSWYQQALGQGPQFIFQYYEEEERQRGNFPDRFSGHQFPNYSSELNVNALLLGDSALYLCASSWDRGGENTEAFFGQGTRLTVV.

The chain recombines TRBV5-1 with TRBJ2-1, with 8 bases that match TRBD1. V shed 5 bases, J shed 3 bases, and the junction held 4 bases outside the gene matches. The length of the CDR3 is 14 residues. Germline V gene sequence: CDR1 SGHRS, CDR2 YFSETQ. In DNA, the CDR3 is TGCGCCAGCAGGGACAGGGCGATCTACAATGAGCAGTTCTTC. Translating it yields CASRDRAIYNEQFF. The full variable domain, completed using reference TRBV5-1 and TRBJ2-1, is KAGVTQTPRYLIKTRGQQVTLSCSPISGHRSVSWYQQTPGQGLQFLFEYFSETQRNKGNFPGRFSGRQFSNSRSEMNVSTLELGDSALYLCASRDRAIYNEQFFGPGTRLTVL.

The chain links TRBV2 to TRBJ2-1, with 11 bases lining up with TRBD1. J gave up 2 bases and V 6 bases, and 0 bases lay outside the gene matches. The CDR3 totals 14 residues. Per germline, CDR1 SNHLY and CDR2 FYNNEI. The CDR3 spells CASRGQGAYNEQFF. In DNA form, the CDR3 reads TGTGCCAGCAGGGGACAGGGGGCCTACAATGAGCAGTTCTTC.

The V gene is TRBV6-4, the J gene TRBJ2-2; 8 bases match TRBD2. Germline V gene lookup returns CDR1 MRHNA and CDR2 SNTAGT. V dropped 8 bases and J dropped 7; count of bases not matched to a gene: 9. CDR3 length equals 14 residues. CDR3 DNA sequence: TGTGCCAGCCGGCGGGAGGACTTCAGCGGGGAGCTGTTTTTT. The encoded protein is CASRREDFSGELFF.

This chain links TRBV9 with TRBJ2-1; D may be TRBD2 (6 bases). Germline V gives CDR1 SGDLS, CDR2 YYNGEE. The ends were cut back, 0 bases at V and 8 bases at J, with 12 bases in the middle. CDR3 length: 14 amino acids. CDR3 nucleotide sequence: TGTGCCAGCAGCGTAGCTCTGCGGGACGATGAGCAGTTCTTC. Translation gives CASSVALRDDEQFF.

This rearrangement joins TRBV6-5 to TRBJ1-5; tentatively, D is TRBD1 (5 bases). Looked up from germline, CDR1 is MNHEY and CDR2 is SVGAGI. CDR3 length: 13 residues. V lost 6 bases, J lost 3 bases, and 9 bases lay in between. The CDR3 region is CASRRQNNQPQHF. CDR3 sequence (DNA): TGTGCCAGCAGGCGACAGAACAATCAGCCCCAGCATTTT.

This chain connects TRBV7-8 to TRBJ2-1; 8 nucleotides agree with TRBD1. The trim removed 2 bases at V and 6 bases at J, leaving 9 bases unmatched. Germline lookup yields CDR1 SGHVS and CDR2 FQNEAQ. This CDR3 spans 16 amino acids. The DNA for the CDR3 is TGTGCCAGCAGCTTACCCCAACAGGGGGTATCCAATGAGCAGTTCTTC. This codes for CASSLPQQGVSNEQFF.

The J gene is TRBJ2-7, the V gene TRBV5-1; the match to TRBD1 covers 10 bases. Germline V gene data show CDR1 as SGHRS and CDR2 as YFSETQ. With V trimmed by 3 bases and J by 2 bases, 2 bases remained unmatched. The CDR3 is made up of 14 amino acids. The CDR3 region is CASSWGQGTYEQYF. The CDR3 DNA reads TGCGCCAGCAGCTGGGGACAGGGGACCTACGAGCAGTACTTC. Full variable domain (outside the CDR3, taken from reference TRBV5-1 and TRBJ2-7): KAGVTQTPRYLIKTRGQQVTLSCSPISGHRSVSWYQQTPGQGLQFLFEYFSETQRNKGNFPGRFSGRQFSNSRSEMNVSTLELGDSALYLCASSWGQGTYEQYFGPGTRLTVT.

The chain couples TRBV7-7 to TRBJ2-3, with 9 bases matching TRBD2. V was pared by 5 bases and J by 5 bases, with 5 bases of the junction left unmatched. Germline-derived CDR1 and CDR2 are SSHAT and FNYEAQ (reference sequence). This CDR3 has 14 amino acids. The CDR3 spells CASSPGLALDTQYF. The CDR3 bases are TGTGCCAGCAGCCCCGGACTAGCGTTAGATACGCAGTATTTT.

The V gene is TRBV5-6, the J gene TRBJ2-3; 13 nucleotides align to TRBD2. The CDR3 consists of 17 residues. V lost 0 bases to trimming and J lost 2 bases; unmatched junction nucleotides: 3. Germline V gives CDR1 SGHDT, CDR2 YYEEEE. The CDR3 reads CASSLAGTSGNTDTQYF. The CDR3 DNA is TGTGCCAGCAGCTTGGCAGGGACTAGCGGGAACACAGATACGCAGTATTTT.

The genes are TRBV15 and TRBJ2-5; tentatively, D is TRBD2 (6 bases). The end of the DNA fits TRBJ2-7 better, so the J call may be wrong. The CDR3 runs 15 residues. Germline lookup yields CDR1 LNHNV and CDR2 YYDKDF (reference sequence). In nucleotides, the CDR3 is TGTGCCACCAGCAGAGGGGACTTTAACACCTACGAGCAGTACTTC. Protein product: CATSRGDFNTYEQYF.

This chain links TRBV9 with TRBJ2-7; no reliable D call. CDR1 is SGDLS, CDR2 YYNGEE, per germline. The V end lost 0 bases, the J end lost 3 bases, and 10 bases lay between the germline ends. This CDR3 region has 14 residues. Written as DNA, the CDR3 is TGTGCCAGCAGCGTAGATTCAATTTTCTACGAGCAGTACTTC. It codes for CASSVDSIFYEQYF.

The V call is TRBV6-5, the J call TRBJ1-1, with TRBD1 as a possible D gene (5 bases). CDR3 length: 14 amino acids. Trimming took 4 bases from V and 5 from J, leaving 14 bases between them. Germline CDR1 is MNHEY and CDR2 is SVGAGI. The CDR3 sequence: CASSFDLGGTEAFF. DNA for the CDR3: TGTGCCAGCAGTTTCGATCTGGGGGGAACTGAAGCTTTCTTT.